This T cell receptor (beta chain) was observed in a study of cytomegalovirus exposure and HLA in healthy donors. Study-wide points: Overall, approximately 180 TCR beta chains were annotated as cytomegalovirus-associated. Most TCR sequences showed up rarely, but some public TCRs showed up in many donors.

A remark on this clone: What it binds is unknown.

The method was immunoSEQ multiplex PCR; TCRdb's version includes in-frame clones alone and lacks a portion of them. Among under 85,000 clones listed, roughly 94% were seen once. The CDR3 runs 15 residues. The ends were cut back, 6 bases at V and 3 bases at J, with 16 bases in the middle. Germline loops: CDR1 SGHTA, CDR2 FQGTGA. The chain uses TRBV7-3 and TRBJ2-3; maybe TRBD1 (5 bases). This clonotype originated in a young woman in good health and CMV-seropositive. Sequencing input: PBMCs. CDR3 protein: CASSSNSQGTDTQYF. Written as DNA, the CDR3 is TGTGCCAGCAGTTCAAATTCTCAGGGAACAGATACGCAGTATTTT.